This T cell receptor beta chain came from a study of shared T cell receptors in the human thymus. The germline V gene has CDR1 MDHEN and CDR2 SYDVKM. Trimming cost V 1 base and J 0 bases, with 10 bases left between them. The CDR3 loop spans 16 amino acids. Profiling relied on immunoSEQ multiplex PCR, and the TCRdb table lists in-frame clones only, not all of them. This table has under 450,000 clones, approximately 95% appearing once. The sample comprised thymocytes. This clonotype originated in a human donor. The chain links TRBV28 to TRBJ1-5; no reliable D call. The CDR3 DNA reads as TGTGCCAGCAGTTTATCCCCACCGATTAGCAATCAGCCCCAGCATTTT. The encoded protein is CASSLSPPISNQPQHF.